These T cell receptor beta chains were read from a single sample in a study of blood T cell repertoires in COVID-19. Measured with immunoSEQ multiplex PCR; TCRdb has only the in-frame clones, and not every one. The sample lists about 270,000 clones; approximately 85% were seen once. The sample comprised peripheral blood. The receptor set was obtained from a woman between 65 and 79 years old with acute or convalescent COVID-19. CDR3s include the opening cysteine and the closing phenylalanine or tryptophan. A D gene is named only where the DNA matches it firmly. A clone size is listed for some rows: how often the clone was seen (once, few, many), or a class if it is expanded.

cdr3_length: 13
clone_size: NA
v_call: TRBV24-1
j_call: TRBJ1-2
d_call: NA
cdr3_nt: TGTGCCACCAGTGAGGGGCGGGGGTATGGCTACACCTTC
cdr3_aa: CATSEGRGYGYTF

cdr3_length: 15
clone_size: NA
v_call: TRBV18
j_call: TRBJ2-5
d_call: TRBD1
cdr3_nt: TGTGCCAGCTCTCCCGGGACAGGAGCCCAAGAGACCCAGTACTTC
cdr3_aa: CASSPGTGAQETQYF

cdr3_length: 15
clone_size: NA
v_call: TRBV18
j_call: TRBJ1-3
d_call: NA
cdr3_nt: TGTGCCAGCTCCCCTGGGACTACCGCTGGAAACACCATATATTTT
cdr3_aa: CASSPGTTAGNTIYF

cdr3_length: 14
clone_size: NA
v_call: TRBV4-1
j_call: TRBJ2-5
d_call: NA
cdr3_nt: TGCGCCAGCAGCCAAGCTTCGGTTCCTGGGACCCAGTACTTC
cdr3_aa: CASSQASVPGTQYF

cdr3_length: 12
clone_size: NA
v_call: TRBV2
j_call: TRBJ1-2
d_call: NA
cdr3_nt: TGTGCCAGCAGCCCATCAGGGGTCGGCTACACCTTC
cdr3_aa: CASSPSGVGYTF

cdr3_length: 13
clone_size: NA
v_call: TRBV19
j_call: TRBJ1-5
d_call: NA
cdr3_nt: TGTGCCAGTAGTAATCAGGGCAATCAGCCCCAGCATTTT
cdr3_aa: CASSNQGNQPQHF

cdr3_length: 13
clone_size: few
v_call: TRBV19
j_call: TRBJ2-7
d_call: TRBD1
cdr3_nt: TGTGCCAGTAGTACCCGGGACAGGGAGTGGCAGTACTTC
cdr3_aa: CASSTRDREWQYF

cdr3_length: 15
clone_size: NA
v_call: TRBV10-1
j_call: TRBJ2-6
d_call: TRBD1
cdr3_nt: TGCGCCAGCAGTGAGACAGGGGCTGGGGCCAACGTCCTGACTTTC
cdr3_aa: CASSETGAGANVLTF

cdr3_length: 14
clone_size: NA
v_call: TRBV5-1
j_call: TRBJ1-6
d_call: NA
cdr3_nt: TGCGCCAGCAGCTTGGATCCAGGAGGTTCACCCCTCCACTTT
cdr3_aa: CASSLDPGGSPLHF

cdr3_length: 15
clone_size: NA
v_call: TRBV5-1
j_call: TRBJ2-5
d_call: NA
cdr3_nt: TGCGCCAGCAGCTTGGCCTTCGACAGCCAAGAGACCCAGTACTTC
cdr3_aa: CASSLAFDSQETQYF

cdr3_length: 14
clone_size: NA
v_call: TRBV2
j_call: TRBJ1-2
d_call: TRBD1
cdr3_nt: TGTGCCAGCAGTGAGCAGGGGGCCAACTATGGCTACACCTTC
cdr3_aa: CASSEQGANYGYTF

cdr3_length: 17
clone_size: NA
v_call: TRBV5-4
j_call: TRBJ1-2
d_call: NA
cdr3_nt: TGTGCCAGCAGCTTGGTTAACCCAAACAGGGCTAACTATGGCTACACCTTC
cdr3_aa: CASSLVNPNRANYGYTF

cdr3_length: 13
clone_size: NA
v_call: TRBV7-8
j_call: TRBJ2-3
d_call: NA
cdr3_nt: TGTGCCAGCAGCTTCCAGATGTCAGATACGCAGTATTTT
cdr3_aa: CASSFQMSDTQYF

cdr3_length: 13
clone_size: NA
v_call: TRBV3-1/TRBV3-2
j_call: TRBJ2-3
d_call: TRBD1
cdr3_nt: TGTGCCAGCAGGGGACAGTTCACAGATACGCAGTATTTT
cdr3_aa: CASRGQFTDTQYF

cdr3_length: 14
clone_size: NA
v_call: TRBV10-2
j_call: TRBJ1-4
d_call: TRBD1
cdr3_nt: TGCGCCAGCAGCGGACAGGCGATTAATGAAAAACTGTTTTTT
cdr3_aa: CASSGQAINEKLFF

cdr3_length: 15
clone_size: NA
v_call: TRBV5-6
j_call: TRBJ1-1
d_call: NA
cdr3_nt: TGTGCCAGCAGCCTGGGGGAGGTGAGGAACACTGAAGCTTTCTTT
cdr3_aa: CASSLGEVRNTEAFF

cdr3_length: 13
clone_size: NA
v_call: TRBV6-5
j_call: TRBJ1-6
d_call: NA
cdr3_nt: TGTGTCAGCAGGAGGGTCTTTAATTCACCCCTCCACTTT
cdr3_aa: CVSRRVFNSPLHF

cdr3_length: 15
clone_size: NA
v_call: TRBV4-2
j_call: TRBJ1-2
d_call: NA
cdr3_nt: TGTGCCAGCAGCCAAGAAGTAGGGGCTGTCTATGGCTACACCTTC
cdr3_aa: CASSQEVGAVYGYTF

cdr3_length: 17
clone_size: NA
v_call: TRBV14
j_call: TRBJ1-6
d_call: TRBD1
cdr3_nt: TGTGCCAGCAGCCAAGTAAGGCCGACAGGGGCGAATTCACCCCTCCACTTT
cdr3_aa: CASSQVRPTGANSPLHF

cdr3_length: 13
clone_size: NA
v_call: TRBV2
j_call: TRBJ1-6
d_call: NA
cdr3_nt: TGTGCCAGCAGTGTCAACGGGAATTCACCCCTCCACTTT
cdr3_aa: CASSVNGNSPLHF

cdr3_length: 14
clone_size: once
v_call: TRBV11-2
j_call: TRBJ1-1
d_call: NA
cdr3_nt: TGTGCCAGCCGGGAGGGAACCATGAACACTGAAGCTTTCTTT
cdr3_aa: CASREGTMNTEAFF

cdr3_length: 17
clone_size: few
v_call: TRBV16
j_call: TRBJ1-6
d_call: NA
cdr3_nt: TGTGCCAGCAGCCCGATATCGGACAGCTTCTATAATTCACCCCTCCACTTT
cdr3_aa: CASSPISDSFYNSPLHF

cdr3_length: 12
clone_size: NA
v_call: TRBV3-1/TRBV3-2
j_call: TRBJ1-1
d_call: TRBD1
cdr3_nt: TGTGCCAGCAGCGCGACAGGGACTGAAGCTTTCTTT
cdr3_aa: CASSATGTEAFF

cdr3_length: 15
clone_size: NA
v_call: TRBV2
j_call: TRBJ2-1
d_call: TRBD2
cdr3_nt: TGTGCCAGCAGTGAAGGGTGGGGGGGTTACAATGAGCAGTTCTTC
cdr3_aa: CASSEGWGGYNEQFF

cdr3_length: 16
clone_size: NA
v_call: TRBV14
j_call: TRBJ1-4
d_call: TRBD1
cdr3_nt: TGTGCCAGCAGCCAAGATTGGGGACAGATTAATGAAAAACTGTTTTTT
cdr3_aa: CASSQDWGQINEKLFF

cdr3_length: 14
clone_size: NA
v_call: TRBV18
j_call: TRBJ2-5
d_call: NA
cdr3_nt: TGTGCCAGCTCACCAACACAGGGCCAAGAGACCCAGTACTTC
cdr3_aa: CASSPTQGQETQYF

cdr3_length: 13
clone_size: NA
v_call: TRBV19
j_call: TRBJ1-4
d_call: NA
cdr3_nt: TGTGCCAGTCGGACGGGGGGCTACGAAAAACTGTTTTTT
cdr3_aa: CASRTGGYEKLFF

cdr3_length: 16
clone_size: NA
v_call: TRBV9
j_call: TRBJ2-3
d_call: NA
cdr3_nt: TGTGCCAGCAGTCCCTCCGTGAGAAGCGGCACAGATACGCAGTATTTT
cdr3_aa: CASSPSVRSGTDTQYF

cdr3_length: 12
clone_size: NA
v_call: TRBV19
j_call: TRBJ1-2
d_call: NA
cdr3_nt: TGTGCCAGTAGCCGGGTACGGTATGGCTACACCTTC
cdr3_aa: CASSRVRYGYTF

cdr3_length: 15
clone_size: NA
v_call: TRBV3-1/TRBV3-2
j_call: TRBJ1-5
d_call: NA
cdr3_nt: TGTGCCAGCAGCCAAAGCGACGTTAGCAATCAGCCCCAGCATTTT
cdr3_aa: CASSQSDVSNQPQHF

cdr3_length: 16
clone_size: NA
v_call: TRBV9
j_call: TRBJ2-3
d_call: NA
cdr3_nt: TGTGCCAGCAGCGTAGGCGAGGGGGGGCGCACAGATACGCAGTATTTT
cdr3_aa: CASSVGEGGRTDTQYF

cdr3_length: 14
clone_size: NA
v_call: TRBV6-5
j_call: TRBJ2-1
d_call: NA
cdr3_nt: TGTGCCAGCAGTTCGGAGAGCGGTGGCAATGAGCAGTTCTTC
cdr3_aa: CASSSESGGNEQFF

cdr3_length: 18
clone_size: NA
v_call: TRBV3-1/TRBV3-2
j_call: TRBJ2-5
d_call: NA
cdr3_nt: TGTGCCAGCAGCCAAGACTCCCCCCTGACTAGTCTCGGGGAGACCCAGTACTTC
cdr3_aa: CASSQDSPLTSLGETQYF

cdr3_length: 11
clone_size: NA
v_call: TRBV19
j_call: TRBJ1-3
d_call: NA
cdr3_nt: TGTGCCAGTAGAGAGATAAACACCATATATTTT
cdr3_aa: CASREINTIYF

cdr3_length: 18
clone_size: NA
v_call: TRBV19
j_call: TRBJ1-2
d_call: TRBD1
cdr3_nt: TGTGCCAGTAGTACAACCCGGGACAGCTTTCGGGGCGACTATGGCTACACCTTC
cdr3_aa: CASSTTRDSFRGDYGYTF

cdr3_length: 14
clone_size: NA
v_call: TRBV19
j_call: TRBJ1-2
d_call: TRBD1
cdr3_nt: TGTGCCACCCGGGGGACAGGGGCCCCTTATGGCTACACCTTC
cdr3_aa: CATRGTGAPYGYTF

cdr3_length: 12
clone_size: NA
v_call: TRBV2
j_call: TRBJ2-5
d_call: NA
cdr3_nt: TGTGCCAGCACTAGGGGAAGAGAGACCCAGTACTTC
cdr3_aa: CASTRGRETQYF

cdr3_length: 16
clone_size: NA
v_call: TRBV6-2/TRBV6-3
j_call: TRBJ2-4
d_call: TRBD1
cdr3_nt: TGTGCCAGCAGTTACTCTGGGACAGGGGCCAAAAACATTCAGTACTTC
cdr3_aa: CASSYSGTGAKNIQYF

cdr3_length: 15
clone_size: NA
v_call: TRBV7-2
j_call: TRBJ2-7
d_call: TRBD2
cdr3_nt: TGTGCCAGCAGCTTAGAGTCGGGGGGAGGCTACGAGCAGTACTTC
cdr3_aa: CASSLESGGGYEQYF

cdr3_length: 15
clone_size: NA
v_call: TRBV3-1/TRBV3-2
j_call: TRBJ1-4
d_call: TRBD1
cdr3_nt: TGTGCCAGCAGCCAAGGGGACAGGGTGGGGGAAAAACTGTTTTTT
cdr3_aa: CASSQGDRVGEKLFF

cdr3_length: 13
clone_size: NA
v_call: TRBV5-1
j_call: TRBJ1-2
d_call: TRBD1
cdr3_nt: TGCGCCAGCAGCGGCGGACAGGCGGGGGGCTACACCTTC
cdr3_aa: CASSGGQAGGYTF

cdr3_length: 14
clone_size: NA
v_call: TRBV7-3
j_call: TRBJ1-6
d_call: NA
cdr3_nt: TGTGCCAGCAGCTTGACAGGCACGAGGTCACCCCTCCACTTT
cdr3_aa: CASSLTGTRSPLHF

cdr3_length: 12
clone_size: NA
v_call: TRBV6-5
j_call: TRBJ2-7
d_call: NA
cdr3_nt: TGTGCCAGCAGCCCCCTCCTTTCCGAGCAGTACTTC
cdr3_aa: CASSPLLSEQYF

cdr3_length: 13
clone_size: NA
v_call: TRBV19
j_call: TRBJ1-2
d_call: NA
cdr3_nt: TGTGCCAGTAGTGTCGGGATCAACTATGGCTACACCTTC
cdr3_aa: CASSVGINYGYTF

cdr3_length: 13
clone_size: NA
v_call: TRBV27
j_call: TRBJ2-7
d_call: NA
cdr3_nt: TGTGCCAGCAGTCTTGCACCGAGCTACGAGCAGTACTTC
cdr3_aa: CASSLAPSYEQYF

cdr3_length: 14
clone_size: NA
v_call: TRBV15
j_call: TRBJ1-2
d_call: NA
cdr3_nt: TGTGCCACCAGCAGAGTCGGGGGGATCTATGGCTACACCTTC
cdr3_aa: CATSRVGGIYGYTF

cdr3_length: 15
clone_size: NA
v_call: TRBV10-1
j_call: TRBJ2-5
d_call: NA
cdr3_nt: TGCGCCAGCAGTGACGTCAGGGGAGACCAAGAGACCCAGTACTTC
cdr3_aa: CASSDVRGDQETQYF

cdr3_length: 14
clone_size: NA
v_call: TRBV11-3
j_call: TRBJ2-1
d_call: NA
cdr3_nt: TGTGCCAGCAGCCTAGGCACAGGGCAGAATGAGCAGTTCTTC
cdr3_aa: CASSLGTGQNEQFF

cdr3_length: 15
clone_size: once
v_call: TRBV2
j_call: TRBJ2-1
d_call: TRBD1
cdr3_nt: TGTGCCAGCAGTATGGACAGGAGCTCCTACAATGAGCAGTTCTTC
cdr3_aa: CASSMDRSSYNEQFF

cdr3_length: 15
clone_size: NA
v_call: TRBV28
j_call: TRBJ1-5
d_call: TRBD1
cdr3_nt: TGTGCCAGCAGTTTGGGGCCGACAGGGCGGCAGCCCCAGCATTTT
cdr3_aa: CASSLGPTGRQPQHF

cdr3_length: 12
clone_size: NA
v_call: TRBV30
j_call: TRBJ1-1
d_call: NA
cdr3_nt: TGTGCCTGGGACAGTCAGAACACTGAAGCTTTCTTT
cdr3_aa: CAWDSQNTEAFF

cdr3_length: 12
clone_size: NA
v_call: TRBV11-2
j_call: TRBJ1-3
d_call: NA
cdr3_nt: TGTGCCAGCAGCCCCCAGAGGAACACCATATATTTT
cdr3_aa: CASSPQRNTIYF